Listed here are 8 T cell receptor beta chains from one sample, sequenced in a study of OX40 agonist ivuxolimab in advanced cancers. Profiled with immunoSEQ multiplex PCR; TCRdb holds only in-frame clones, not every one. Of 11,000 or so clones in the sample, 60% to 85% were seen once. This material consisted of CD4+ or CD8+ T cells sorted from blood, taken in a trial of the OX40 agonist ivuxolimab. These receptors all come from an adult with an advanced solid tumor such as melanoma, head and neck, liver or kidney cancer.

This clone has more than one count but fewer than ten. The rearrangement links TRBV6-4 to TRBJ2-1; D unclear. Germline CDR1 reads MRHNA; CDR2 reads SNTAGT. Between the trimmed V and J ends, which lost 0 bases and 7 bases, there was a span of 7 bases. The CDR3 runs 13 residues. The DNA of the CDR3 is TGTGCCAGCAGTGACTCTTCAGAGAATGAGCAGTTCTTC. As protein: CASSDSSENEQFF.

The rearrangement joins TRBV4-3 to TRBJ1-5; D unclear. The germline V gene encodes CDR1 LGHNA and CDR2 YSLEER. Trimming removed 0 bases at V and 5 bases at J, with 14 bases between. The CDR3 has 16 residues. The CDR3 coding sequence is TGCGCCAGCAGCCAAGATTCTGGAACTGGAGATCAGCCCCAGCATTTT. Protein sequence: CASSQDSGTGDQPQHF.

The chain carries TRBV9 and TRBJ1-2; 7 nucleotides line up with TRBD1. This CDR3 comprises 13 residues. Per the germline V gene, CDR1 is SGDLS and CDR2 is YYNGEE. V dropped 3 bases and J dropped 3; count of bases not matched to a gene: 2. The DNA of the CDR3 is TGTGCCAGCAGCGGACAGGGTTACTATGGCTACACCTTC. Translating gives CASSGQGYYGYTF.

V usage is TRBV12-5 and J usage is TRBJ2-1; D remains unclear. The CDR3 runs 12 residues. Germline V gene lookup returns CDR1 LGHNT and CDR2 FRNRAP. V lost 0 bases and J 8 bases, leaving 5 bases between the germline ends. DNA for the CDR3: TGTGCTAGTGGTTTGGTTATCGATGAGCAGTTCTTC. It yields the protein CASGLVIDEQFF.

The chain has TRBV4-1 and TRBJ2-2; D ambiguous. This CDR3 spans 15 amino acids. In germline, CDR1 is MGHRA, CDR2 YSYEKL. The V end lost 3 bases, the J end lost 5 bases, and 13 bases lay between the germline ends. CDR3 sequence (DNA): TGCGCCAGCAGCCAGGGAACAGTGAAAACCGGGGAGCTGTTTTTT. Its translation is CASSQGTVKTGELFF.

The rearrangement links TRBV5-6 to TRBJ2-7; perhaps TRBD2 as D (5 bases). The germline V and J ends were trimmed by 1 base and 6 bases, with 11 bases remaining between them. Germline V lookup: CDR1 SGHDT, CDR2 YYEEEE. The CDR3 runs to 13 residues. The CDR3 bases are TGTGCCAGCAGCTTGTTGGGGAGTCGCGAGCAGTACTTC. Translation gives CASSLLGSREQYF.

The chain employs TRBV27 and TRBJ2-3, with D uncertain. With 5 bases removed from V and 2 bases from J, the gap between germline ends came to 5 bases. Germline values: CDR1 MNHEY, CDR2 SMNVEV (reference sequence). This CDR3 is 12 amino acids long. The CDR3 nucleotides read TGTGCCAGCAGTCCAACCACAGATACGCAGTATTTT. Its translation is CASSPTTDTQYF.

The chain has TRBV21-1 and TRBJ2-7; TRBD2, as called in the table, went unchecked against the DNA. TRBV21-1 is noted as a pseudogene. CDR3 size: 15 residues. CDR3 bases: TGTGCCAGCAGCAAAGCAGCGGTCGGATTATGCGAGCAGTACTTC. Protein sequence: CASSKAAVGLCEQYF.